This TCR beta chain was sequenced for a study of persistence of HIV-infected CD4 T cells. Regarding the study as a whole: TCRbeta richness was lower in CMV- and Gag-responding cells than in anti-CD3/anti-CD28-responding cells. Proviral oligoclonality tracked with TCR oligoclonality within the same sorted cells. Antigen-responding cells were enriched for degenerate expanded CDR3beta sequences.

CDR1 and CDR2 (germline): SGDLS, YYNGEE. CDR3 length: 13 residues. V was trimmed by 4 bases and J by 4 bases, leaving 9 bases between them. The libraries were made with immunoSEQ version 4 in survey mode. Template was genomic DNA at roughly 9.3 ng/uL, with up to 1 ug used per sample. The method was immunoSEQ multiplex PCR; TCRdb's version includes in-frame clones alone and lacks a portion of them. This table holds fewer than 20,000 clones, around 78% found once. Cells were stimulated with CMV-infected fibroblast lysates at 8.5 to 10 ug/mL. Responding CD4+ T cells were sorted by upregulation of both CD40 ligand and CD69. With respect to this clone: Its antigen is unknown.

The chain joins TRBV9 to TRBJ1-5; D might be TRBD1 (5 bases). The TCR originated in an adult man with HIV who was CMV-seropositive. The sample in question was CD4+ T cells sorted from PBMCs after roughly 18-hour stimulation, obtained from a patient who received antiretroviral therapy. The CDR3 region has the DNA TGTGCCAGCAGCCTGGACACTAATCAGCCCCAGCATTTT. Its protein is CASSLDTNQPQHF.